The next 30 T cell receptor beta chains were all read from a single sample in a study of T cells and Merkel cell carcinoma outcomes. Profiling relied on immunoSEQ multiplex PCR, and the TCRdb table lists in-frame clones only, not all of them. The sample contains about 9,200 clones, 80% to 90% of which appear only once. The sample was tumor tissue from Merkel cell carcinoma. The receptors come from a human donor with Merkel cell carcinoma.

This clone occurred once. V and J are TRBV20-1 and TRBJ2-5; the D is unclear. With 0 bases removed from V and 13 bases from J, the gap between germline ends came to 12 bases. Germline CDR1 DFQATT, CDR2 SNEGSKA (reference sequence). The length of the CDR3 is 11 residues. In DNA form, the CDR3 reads TGCAGTGCTAGAGATCGTGAGATCCGGTACTTC. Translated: CSARDREIRYF.

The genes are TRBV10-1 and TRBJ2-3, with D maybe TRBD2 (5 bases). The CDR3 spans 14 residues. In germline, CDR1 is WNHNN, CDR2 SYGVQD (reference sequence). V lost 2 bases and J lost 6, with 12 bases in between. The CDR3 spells CASSENTPGDTQYF. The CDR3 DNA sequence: TGCGCCAGCAGTGAGAATACCCCGGGGGATACGCAGTATTTT.

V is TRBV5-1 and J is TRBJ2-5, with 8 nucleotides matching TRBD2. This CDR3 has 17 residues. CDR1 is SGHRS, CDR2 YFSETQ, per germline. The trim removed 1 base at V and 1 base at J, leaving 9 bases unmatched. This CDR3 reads CASSLSGGTLPQETQYF. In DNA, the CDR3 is TGCGCCAGCAGCTTGTCGGGGGGGACTCTTCCCCAAGAGACCCAGTACTTC.

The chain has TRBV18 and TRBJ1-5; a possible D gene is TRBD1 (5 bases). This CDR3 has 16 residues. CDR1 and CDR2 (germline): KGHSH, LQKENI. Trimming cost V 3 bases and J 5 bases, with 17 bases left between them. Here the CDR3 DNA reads TGTGCCAGCTCACCCCCGTCGGGGGGTCTCTATCAGCCCCAGCATTTT. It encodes CASSPPSGGLYQPQHF. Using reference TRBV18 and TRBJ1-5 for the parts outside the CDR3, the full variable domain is NAGVMQNPRHLVRRRGQEARLRCSPMKGHSHVYWYRQLPEEGLKFMVYLQKENIIDESGMPKERFSAEFPKEGPSILRIQQVVRGDSAAYFCASSPPSGGLYQPQHFGDGTRLSIL.

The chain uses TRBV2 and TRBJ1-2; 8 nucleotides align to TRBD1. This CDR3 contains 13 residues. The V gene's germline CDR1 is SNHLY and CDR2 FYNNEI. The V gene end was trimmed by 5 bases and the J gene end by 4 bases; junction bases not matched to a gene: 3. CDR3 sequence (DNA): TGTGCCAGCAGTCAGGACAGGGTCTATGGCTACACCTTC. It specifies CASSQDRVYGYTF. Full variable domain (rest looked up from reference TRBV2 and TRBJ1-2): EPEVTQTPSHQVTQMGQEVILRCVPISNHLYFYWYRQILGQKVEFLVSFYNNEISEKSEIFDDQFSVERPDGSNFTLKIRSTKLEDSAMYFCASSQDRVYGYTFGSGTRLTVV.

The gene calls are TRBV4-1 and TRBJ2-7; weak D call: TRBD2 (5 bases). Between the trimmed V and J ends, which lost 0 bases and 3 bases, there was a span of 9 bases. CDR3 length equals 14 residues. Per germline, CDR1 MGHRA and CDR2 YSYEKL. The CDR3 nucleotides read TGCGCCAGCAGCCAAGATCTGGGAGTCTACGAGCAGTACTTC. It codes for CASSQDLGVYEQYF.

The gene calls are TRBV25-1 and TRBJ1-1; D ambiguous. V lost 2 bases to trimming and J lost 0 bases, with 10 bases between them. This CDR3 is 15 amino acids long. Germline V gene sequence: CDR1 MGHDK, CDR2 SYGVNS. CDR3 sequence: CASSEDRRLNTEAFF. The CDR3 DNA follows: TGTGCCAGCAGTGAAGATCGCAGACTGAACACTGAAGCTTTCTTT.

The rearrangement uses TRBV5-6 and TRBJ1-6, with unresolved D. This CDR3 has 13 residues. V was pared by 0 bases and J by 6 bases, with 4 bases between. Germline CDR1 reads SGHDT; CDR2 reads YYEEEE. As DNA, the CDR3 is TGTGCCAGCAGCTTGGTGGCTAATTCACCCCTCCACTTT. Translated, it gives CASSLVANSPLHF.

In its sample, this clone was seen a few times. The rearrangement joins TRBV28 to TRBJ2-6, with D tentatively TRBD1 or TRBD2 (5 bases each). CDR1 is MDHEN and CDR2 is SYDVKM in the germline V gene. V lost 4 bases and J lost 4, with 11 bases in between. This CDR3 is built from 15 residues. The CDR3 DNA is TGTGCCAGCAGTTCCCCCGGGACCGGGGCCAACGTCCTGACTTTC. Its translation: CASSSPGTGANVLTF.

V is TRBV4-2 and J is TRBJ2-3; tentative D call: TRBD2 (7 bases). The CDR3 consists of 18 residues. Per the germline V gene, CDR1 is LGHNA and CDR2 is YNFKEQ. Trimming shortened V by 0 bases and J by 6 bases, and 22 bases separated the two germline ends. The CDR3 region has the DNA TGTGCCAGCAGCCAAGAGCCTACGGGGGGCGTGGGGACGGATACGCAGTATTTT. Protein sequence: CASSQEPTGGVGTDTQYF.

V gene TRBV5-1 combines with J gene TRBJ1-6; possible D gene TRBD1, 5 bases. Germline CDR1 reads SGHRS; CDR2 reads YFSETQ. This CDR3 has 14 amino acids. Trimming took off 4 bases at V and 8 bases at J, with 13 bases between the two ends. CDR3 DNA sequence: TGCGCCAGCAGCCGGGACCGGGGTGATTCACCCCTCCACTTT. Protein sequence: CASSRDRGDSPLHF.

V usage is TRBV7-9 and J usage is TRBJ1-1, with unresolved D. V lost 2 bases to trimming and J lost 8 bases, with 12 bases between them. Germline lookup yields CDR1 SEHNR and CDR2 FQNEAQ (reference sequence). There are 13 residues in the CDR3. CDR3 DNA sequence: TGTGCCAGCAGCTTAAGCGTCGGCCGAGAAGCTTTCTTT. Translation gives CASSLSVGREAFF.

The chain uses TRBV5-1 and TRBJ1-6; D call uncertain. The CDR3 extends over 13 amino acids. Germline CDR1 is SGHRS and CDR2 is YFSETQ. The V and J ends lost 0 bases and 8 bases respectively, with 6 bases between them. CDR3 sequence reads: CASSLDSYSPLHF. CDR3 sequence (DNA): TGCGCCAGCAGCTTGGACAGTTATTCACCCCTCCACTTT.

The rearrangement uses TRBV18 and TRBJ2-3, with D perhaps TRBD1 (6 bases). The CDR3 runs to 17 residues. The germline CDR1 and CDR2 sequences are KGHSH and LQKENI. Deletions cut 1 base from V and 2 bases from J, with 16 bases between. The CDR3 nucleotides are TGTGCCAGCTCACCACTCGCAGGGGCGAGGGACACAGATACGCAGTATTTT. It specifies CASSPLAGARDTDTQYF.

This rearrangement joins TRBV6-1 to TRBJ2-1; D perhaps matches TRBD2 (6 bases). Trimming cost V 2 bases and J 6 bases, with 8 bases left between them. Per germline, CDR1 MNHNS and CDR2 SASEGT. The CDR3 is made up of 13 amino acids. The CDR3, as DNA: TGTGCCAGCAGTGAAACGGGGGTCAATGAGCAGTTCTTC. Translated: CASSETGVNEQFF.

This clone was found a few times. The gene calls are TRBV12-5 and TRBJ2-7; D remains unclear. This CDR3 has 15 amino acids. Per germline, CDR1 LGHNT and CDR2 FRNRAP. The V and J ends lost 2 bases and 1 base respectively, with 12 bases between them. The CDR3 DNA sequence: TGTGCTAGTGGTTTGATACACAGCCCTTCCTACGAGCAGTACTTC. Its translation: CASGLIHSPSYEQYF.

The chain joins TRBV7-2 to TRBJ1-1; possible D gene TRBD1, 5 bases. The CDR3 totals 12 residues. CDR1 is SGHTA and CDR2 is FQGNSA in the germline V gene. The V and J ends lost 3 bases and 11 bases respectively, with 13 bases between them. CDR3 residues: CASSFARGRAFF. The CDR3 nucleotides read TGTGCCAGCAGCTTTGCTCGGGGACGTGCTTTCTTT.

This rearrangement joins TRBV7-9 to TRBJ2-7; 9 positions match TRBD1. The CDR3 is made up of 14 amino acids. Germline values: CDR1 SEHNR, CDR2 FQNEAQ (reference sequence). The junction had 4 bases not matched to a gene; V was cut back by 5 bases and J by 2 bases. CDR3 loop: CASSPGTGTYEQYF. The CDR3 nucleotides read TGTGCCAGCAGCCCCGGGACAGGGACCTACGAGCAGTACTTC.

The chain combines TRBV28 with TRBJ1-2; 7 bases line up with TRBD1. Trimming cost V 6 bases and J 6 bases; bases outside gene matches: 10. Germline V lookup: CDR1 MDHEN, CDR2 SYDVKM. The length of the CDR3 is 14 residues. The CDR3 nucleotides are TGTGCCAGCAGGGAGACAGGGAGAATTAATGGCTACACCTTC. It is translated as CASRETGRINGYTF.

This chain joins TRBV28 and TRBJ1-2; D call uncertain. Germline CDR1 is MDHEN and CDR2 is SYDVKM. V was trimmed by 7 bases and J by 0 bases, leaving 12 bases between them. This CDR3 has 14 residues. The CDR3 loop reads CASNRLPSNYGYTF. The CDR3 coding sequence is TGTGCCAGCAATCGGCTCCCATCTAACTATGGCTACACCTTC.

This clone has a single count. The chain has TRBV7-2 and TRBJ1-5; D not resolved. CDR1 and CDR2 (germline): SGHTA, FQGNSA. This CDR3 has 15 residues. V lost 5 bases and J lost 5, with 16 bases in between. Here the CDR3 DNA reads TGTGCCAGCAGCGGATTTGACGGGCGGGATCAGCCCCAGCATTTT. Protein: CASSGFDGRDQPQHF.

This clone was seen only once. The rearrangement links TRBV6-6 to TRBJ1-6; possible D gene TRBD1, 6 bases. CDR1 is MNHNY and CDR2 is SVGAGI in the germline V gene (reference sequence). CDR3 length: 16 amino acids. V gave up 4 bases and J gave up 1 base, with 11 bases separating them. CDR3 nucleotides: TGTGCCAGCAGTTTAACAGGGAATTCCTATAATTCACCCCTCCACTTT. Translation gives CASSLTGNSYNSPLHF.

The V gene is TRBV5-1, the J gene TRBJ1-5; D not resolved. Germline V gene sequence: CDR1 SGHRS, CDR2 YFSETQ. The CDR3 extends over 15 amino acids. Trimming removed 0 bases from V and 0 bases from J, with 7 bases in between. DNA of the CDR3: TGCGCCAGCAGCTTGGGTGTCTATAGCAATCAGCCCCAGCATTTT. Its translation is CASSLGVYSNQPQHF.

DNA of the CDR3: TGTGCAAGTCGCTTAGCGACAATCGGGACTAGAAGTGGGACCCAGTACTTC. It specifies CASRLATIGTRSGTQYF. This chain connects TRBV12-2 to TRBJ2-5; the D segment call TRBD2 is taken from the table without a DNA check. TRBV12-2 is a recognized pseudogene. The CDR3 runs 17 residues.

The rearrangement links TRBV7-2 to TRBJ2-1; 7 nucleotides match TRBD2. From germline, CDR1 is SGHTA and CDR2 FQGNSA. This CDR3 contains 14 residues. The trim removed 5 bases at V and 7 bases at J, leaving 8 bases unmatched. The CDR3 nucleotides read TGTGCCAGCAGCATCGAAAGGGGAGGGAATGAGCAGTTCTTC. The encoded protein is CASSIERGGNEQFF.

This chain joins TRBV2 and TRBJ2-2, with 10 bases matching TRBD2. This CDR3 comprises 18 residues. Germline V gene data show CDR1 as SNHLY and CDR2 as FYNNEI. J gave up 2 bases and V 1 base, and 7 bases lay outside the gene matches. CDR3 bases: TGTGCCAGCAGTGAAGTGGTAGCGGGGGGACTAAACACCGGGGAGCTGTTTTTT. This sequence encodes CASSEVVAGGLNTGELFF.

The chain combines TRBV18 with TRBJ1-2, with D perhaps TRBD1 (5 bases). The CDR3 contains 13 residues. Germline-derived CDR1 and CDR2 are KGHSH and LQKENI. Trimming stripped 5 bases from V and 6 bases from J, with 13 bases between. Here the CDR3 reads CASSDSQGDGYTF. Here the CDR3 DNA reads TGTGCCAGCTCAGATTCGCAGGGCGATGGCTACACCTTC.

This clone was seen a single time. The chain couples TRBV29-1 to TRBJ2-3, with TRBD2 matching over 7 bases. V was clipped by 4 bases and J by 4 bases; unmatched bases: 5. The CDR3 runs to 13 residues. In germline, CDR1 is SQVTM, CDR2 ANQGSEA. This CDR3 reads CSVATSPPDTQYF. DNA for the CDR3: TGCAGCGTTGCGACTAGCCCCCCAGATACGCAGTATTTT.

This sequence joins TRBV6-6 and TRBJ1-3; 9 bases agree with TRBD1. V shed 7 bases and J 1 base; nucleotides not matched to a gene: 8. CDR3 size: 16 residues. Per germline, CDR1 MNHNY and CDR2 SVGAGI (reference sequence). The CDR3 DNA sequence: TGTGCCAGCACCGGCAGGACAGGGGAGTCTGGAAACACCATATATTTT. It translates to CASTGRTGESGNTIYF.

As DNA, the CDR3 is TGTGCCAGCTCATCCTTGGGTACCACTGAAGCTTTCTTT. This translates into CASSSLGTTEAFF. The chain has TRBV18 and TRBJ1-1; D remains unclear. The germline CDR1 and CDR2 sequences are KGHSH and LQKENI. Trimming took 5 bases from V and 4 from J, leaving 11 bases between them. This CDR3 spans 13 amino acids.